The rows below give T cell receptor beta chains drawn from one sample of a study of CD8 T cells in ankylosing spondylitis. TCRdb analysed the 5' RACE reads with MiXCR anew, one entry per CDR3 protein. The data contain around 94,000 distinct CDR3 sequences, about 8.3% of them singletons. The specimen was blood, either unsorted or a sorted T cell fraction (not recorded which). The receptor source for this set is a male donor with ankylosing spondylitis. CDR3s include the opening cysteine and the closing phenylalanine or tryptophan.

TRBV12-3/TRBV12-4	CASSLGTGGEQYF
TRBV7-2	CASSFGQIIGETQYF
TRBV10-3	CAISEGGLYNEQFF
TRBV19	CASSIDWLASGINEQFF
TRBV24-1	CATGLAGSDTQYF
TRBV5-1	CASTSGTSRWETQYF
TRBV10-3	CAISEEGMNGNEKLFF
TRBV5-1	CASSLEGGVTEAFF
TRBV11-2	CASSLSYYEQYF
TRBV7-8	CASSLLFQETQYF
TRBV7-4	CASSVLSATGETQYF
TRBV13	CASIPSGQGPFEQYF
TRBV13	CASSLEGGGNEQFF
TRBV27	CASSLLFWTGVGETQYF
TRBV28	CASSYPRTGTSLGTEAFF
TRBV11-2	CASSLGGRAYEQYF
TRBV27	CASSFSADTQYF
TRBV7-8	CASSLKGSYYEQYF
TRBV24-1	CATSTTIDSYNEQFF
TRBV6-1	CASSEVVAGELDTQYF
TRBV6-1	CASTGMQGYAEAFF
TRBV20-1	CSAREPGLAGYEQFF
TRBV10-1	CASSDSSGVTQYF
TRBV30	CAWSVFRPGGDTQYF
TRBV24-1	CATSDFENTGELFF
TRBV5-8	CASPQSSAKNIQYF
TRBV12-3/TRBV12-4	CASSFGTAYGYTF
TRBV5-1	CASSFLSGVSYNEQFF
TRBV10-3	CAISEKGGYEQYF
TRBV11-2	CASSLAHLAEIYDEQFF
TRBV11-2	CASSLLTGGPSGSGNTIYF
TRBV13	CASSSGLAVYEQYF
TRBV7-9	CASSLRAGTADYGYTF
TRBV27	CASSLGGQGLSEQYF
TRBV2	CASSERQGDLRETQYF
TRBV13	CASSLGWPNQPQHF
TRBV28	CASSLTGGADTEAFF